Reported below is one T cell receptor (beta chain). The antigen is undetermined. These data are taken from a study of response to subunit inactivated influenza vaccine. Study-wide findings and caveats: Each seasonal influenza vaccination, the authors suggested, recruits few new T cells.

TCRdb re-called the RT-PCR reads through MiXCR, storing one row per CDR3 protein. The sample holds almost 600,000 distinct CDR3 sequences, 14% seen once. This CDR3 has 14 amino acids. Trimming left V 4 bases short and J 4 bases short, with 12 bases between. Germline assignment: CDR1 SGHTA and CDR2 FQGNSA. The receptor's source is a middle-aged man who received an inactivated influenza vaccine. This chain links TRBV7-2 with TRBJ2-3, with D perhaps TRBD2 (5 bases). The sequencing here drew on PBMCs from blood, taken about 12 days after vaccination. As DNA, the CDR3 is TGTGCCAGCAGCTCTCTAGCTCGGCCAGATACGCAGTATTTT. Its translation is CASSSLARPDTQYF.